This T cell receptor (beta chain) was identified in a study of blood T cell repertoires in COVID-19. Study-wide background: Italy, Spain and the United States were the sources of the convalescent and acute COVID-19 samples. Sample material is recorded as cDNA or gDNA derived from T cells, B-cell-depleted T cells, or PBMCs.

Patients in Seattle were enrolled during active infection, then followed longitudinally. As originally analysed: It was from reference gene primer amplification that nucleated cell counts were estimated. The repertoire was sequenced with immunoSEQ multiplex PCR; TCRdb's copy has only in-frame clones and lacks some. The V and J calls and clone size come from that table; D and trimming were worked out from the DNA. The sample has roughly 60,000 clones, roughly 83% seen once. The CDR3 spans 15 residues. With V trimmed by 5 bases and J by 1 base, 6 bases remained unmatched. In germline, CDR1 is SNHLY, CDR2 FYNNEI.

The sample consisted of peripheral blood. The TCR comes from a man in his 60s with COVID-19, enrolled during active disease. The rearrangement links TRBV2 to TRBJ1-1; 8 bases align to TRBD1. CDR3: CASSLDRDANTEAFF. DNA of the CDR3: TGTGCCAGCAGTTTGGACAGGGATGCGAACACTGAAGCTTTCTTT.